The clone carrying this TCR beta chain was recorded many times. This record comes from a study of tumor-infiltrating lymphocytes in oesophageal squamous cell carcinoma. The CDR3 sequence is 15 residues long. Germline V gene sequence: CDR1 SNHLY, CDR2 FYNNEI. Trimming pared 4 bases from V and 8 bases from J, leaving 20 bases between. TCRdb re-derived calls from the PCR reads in MiXCR, one entry per CDR3 protein. The table has under 20,000 distinct CDR3 sequences, approximately 40% seen once; the top ten hold just under 20%. This clonotype was obtained from a male donor with esophageal squamous cell carcinoma. The chain links TRBV2 to TRBJ1-2; tentative D call: TRBD1 (6 bases). Sequencing was done on a sample of esophageal tumor tissue. In DNA form, the CDR3 reads TGTGCCAGCAGTGCGACGGACAGCCCCTTAATGGGCTACACCTTC. It yields the protein CASSATDSPLMGYTF.